This TCR beta chain emerged from a study of T cells in Graves' hyperthyroidism and ophthalmopathy. The PBMCs had their origin in 10 ml of fresh peripheral blood. As to this clonotype: The antigen remains undetermined.

The CDR3 is 16 amino acids. Germline V gene sequence: CDR1 LGHNA, CDR2 YNFKEQ. Trimming removed 0 bases at V and 2 bases at J, with 13 bases between. What was amplified from RNA transcripts were TCR beta CDR3 regions. An initial round of RT-PCR targeting the TCR CDR3 relied on the HTBI primer set. From the multiplex PCR reads, TCRdb called clonotypes with MiXCR, one entry per CDR3 protein. The sample shows about 130,000 distinct CDR3 sequences, roughly a fifth of them seen only once. General study findings and limits: The model forecast ophthalmopathy, anticipating it by a median about 7 months before onset.

Sequencing input: blood. The TCR was taken from a woman between 50 and 59 years old with Graves' hyperthyroidism that later progressed to Graves' ophthalmopathy. The J gene is TRBJ1-1, the V gene TRBV4-2, with D uncertain. Here the CDR3 DNA reads TGTGCCAGCAGCCAAGAATCTACGGCGGTAAACACTGAAGCTTTCTTT. It is translated as CASSQESTAVNTEAFF.